This T cell receptor (beta chain) was recorded in a study of blood T cell repertoires in COVID-19. Across the whole study: The analysed material was cDNA or gDNA that came from T cells, B-cell-depleted T cells, or PBMCs.

Enrollees, roughly 18 to 90 years old, lived in 24 US areas. Participants reported their clinical history, and cohort assignment relied on those reports. Trimming took 6 bases from V and 4 from J, leaving 7 bases between them. CDR3 size: 13 residues. Germline CDR1 and CDR2: MGHDK and SYGVNS. TCRdb's copy holds only in-frame clones and misses some; the assay was immunoSEQ multiplex PCR. The sample lists hundreds of thousands of clones; about nine tenths were seen once. This rearrangement joins TRBV25-1 to TRBJ1-6, with unresolved D. This TCR came from a woman in her thirties who had recovered from COVID-19. The specimen sequenced was PBMCs or T cells enriched from blood (not recorded which). In nucleotides, the CDR3 is TGTGCCAGCAGCCGGAGTTATAATTCACCCCTCCACTTT. It codes for CASSRSYNSPLHF.